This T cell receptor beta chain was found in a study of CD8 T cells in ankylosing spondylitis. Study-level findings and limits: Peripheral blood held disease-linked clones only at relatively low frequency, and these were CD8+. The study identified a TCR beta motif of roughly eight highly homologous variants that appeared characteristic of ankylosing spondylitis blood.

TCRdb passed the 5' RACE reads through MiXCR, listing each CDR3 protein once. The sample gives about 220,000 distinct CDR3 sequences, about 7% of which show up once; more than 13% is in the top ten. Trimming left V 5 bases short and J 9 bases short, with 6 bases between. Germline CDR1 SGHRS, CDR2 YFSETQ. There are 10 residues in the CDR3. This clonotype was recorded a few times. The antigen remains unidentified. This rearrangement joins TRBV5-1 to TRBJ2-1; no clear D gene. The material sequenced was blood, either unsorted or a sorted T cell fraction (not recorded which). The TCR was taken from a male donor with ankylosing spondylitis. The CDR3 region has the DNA TGCGCCAGCAGAGGCCCTGAGCAGTTCTTC. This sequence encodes CASRGPEQFF.